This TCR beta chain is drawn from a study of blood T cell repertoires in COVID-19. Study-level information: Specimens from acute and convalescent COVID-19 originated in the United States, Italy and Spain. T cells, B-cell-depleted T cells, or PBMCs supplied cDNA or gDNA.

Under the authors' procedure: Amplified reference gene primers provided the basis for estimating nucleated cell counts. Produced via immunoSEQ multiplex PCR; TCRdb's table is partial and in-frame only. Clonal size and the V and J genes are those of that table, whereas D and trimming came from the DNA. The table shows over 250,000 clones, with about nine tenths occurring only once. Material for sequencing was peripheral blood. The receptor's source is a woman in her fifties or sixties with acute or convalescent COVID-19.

CDR3 sequence (DNA): TGTGCCATCGGAGGACAGGGGGCTTTTAGCTATGGCTACACCTTC. Encoded protein: CAIGGQGAFSYGYTF. J is TRBJ1-2 and V is TRBV10-3; 11 bases agree with TRBD1. From germline, CDR1 is ENHRY and CDR2 SYGVKD. This CDR3 comprises 15 residues. J gave up 4 bases and V 8 bases, and 9 bases lay outside the gene matches.